The rows below give T cell receptor beta chains drawn from one sample of a study of blood T cell repertoires in COVID-19. The protocol was immunoSEQ multiplex PCR, while the TCRdb copy is restricted to in-frame clones and leaves out a portion. The sample lists around 32,000 clones, over 90% occurring once. Sequenced sample: peripheral blood. The receptor source for this set is a male donor with active COVID-19. CDR3s leave out the opening cysteine and the closing phenylalanine or tryptophan. The D gene is left open where the match is weak.

v_gene: TRBV11-2
j_gene: TRBJ2-7
d_gene: NA
CDR3aa: ASSPGGTAYEQY

v_gene: TRBV5-8
j_gene: TRBJ2-1
d_gene: NA
CDR3aa: ASNGNEQF

v_gene: TRBV27
j_gene: TRBJ1-6
d_gene: TRBD1
CDR3aa: ASTLGQGRGDNSPLH

v_gene: TRBV3-1/TRBV3-2
j_gene: TRBJ2-7
d_gene: NA
CDR3aa: ASSLRTITYEQY

v_gene: TRBV5-1
j_gene: TRBJ2-1
d_gene: TRBD2
CDR3aa: ASSLMAGGSNEQF

v_gene: TRBV4-1
j_gene: TRBJ2-1
d_gene: NA
CDR3aa: ASSQGQGSYDEQF

v_gene: TRBV7-2
j_gene: TRBJ1-5
d_gene: NA
CDR3aa: ASSVSGNQPQH

v_gene: TRBV10-3
j_gene: TRBJ2-5
d_gene: NA
CDR3aa: AISESDFRGGETQY

v_gene: TRBV12-3/TRBV12-4
j_gene: TRBJ1-1
d_gene: TRBD1
CDR3aa: ASRGQPNTEAF

v_gene: TRBV4-2
j_gene: TRBJ2-1
d_gene: NA
CDR3aa: ASSQEAAGSSYNEQF

v_gene: TRBV25-1
j_gene: TRBJ1-2
d_gene: NA
CDR3aa: ASSTQTGPKGYT

v_gene: TRBV27
j_gene: TRBJ2-3
d_gene: NA
CDR3aa: ASRSPRGGTDTQY

v_gene: TRBV7-3
j_gene: TRBJ2-1
d_gene: NA
CDR3aa: ASSLIGQGSAEQF

v_gene: TRBV11-2
j_gene: TRBJ2-2
d_gene: TRBD1
CDR3aa: ASSWGTGAAGELF

v_gene: TRBV7-9
j_gene: TRBJ1-1
d_gene: NA
CDR3aa: ASTTGGFDTEAF

v_gene: TRBV5-4
j_gene: TRBJ2-7
d_gene: NA
CDR3aa: ASSYQGDSYEQY

v_gene: TRBV7-7
j_gene: TRBJ2-5
d_gene: NA
CDR3aa: ASSSRAGSVQETQY

v_gene: TRBV5-1
j_gene: TRBJ1-1
d_gene: NA
CDR3aa: ASSFDGPDGAF

v_gene: TRBV5-1
j_gene: TRBJ1-1
d_gene: NA
CDR3aa: ASRLDRNTEAF

v_gene: TRBV5-4
j_gene: TRBJ2-1
d_gene: NA
CDR3aa: ASSLEQDYNEQF

v_gene: TRBV7-2
j_gene: TRBJ1-6
d_gene: NA
CDR3aa: ASSFSWDWGTRNNSPLH

v_gene: TRBV4-3
j_gene: TRBJ1-1
d_gene: NA
CDR3aa: ASSQAHSYTEAF

v_gene: TRBV25-1
j_gene: TRBJ1-4
d_gene: NA
CDR3aa: ASSVPLSATNEKLF

v_gene: TRBV6-1
j_gene: TRBJ1-2
d_gene: NA
CDR3aa: ASSESRGGFGYT

v_gene: TRBV9
j_gene: TRBJ2-3
d_gene: TRBD1
CDR3aa: ASSVVPGQGGNTQY

v_gene: TRBV19
j_gene: TRBJ2-1
d_gene: TRBD1
CDR3aa: ASSRGQGYNEQF